What follows describes a single TCR beta chain. The data belong to a study of blood T cell repertoires in COVID-19. Background on the study: Spain, Italy and the United States supplied samples that represented acute and convalescent COVID-19.

Authors' data handling: Nucleated cell number was recorded as an estimate derived from reference gene primer amplification. Sequenced by immunoSEQ multiplex PCR; TCRdb stores in-frame clones only, minus some. V and J calls and clone size are copied from that table; D and trimming were computed from the DNA. In the table there are 300,000 to 350,000 clones, 89% of which are singletons. V shed 4 bases and J 4 bases; nucleotides not matched to a gene: 8. Germline V gene data show CDR1 as SNHLY and CDR2 as FYNNEI. This CDR3 region has 16 residues. The sequence came from a woman in her 30s who had recovered from COVID-19. The chain employs TRBV2 and TRBJ2-5, with 11 bases lining up with TRBD1. The sequencing sample was made of PBMCs or T cells enriched from blood (not recorded which). The CDR3 protein is CASSGGQGAETETQYF. As DNA, the CDR3 is TGTGCCAGCAGTGGAGGACAGGGGGCGGAGACAGAGACCCAGTACTTC.